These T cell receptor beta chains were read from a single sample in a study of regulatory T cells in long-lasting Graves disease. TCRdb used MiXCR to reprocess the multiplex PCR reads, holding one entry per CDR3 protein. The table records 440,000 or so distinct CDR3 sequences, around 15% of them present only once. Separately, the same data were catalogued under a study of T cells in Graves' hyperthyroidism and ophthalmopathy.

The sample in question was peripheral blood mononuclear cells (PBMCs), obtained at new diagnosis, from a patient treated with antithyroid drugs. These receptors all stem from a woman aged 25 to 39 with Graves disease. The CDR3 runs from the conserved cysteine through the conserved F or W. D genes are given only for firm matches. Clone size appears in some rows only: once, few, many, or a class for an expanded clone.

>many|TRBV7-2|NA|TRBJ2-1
CASSLRRLQGNPYNEQFF
TGTGCCAGCAGCTTGAGACGATTACAGGGAAATCCCTACAATGAGCAGTTCTTC
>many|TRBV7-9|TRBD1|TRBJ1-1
CASSLSGRGPTEAFF
TGTGCCAGCAGCTTATCCGGCAGGGGGCCCACTGAAGCTTTCTTT
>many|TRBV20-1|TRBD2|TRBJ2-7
CSARLREGLAEQYF
TGCAGTGCTAGATTGCGGGAGGGCCTAGCCGAGCAGTACTTC
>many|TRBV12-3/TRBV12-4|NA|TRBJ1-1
CASSWGRLNTEAFF
TGTGCCAGCAGTTGGGGACGGTTGAACACTGAAGCTTTCTTT
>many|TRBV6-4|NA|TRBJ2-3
CASSASGTDTQYF
TGTGCCAGCAGTGCTAGCGGCACAGATACGCAGTATTTT
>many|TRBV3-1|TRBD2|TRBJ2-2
CASSQDRGGRGTGELFF
TGTGCCAGCAGCCAAGATCGAGGCGGGAGGGGCACCGGGGAGCTGTTTTTT
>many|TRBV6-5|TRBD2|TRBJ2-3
CASSSWTSGSPDTQYF
TGTGCCAGCAGTTCCTGGACTAGCGGGAGCCCAGATACGCAGTATTTT
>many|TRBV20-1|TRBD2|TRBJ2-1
CSASGRGLAGGNEQFF
TGCAGTGCTAGCGGCCGAGGATTAGCGGGGGGAAATGAGCAGTTCTTC
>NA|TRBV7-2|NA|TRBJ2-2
CASSALGSNTGELFF
TGTGCCAGCAGCGCACTAGGTTCGAACACCGGGGAGCTGTTTTTT
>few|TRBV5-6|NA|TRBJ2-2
CASSLGLGTGELFF
TGTGCCAGCAGCTTGGGGCTGGGGACCGGGGAGCTGTTTTTT
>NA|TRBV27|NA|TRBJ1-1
CASSKGALNTEAFF
TGTGCCAGCAGCAAAGGGGCACTGAACACTGAAGCTTTCTTT
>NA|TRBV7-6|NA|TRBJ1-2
CASSLEPGLNYGYTF
TGTGCCAGCAGCTTAGAGCCAGGTCTTAACTATGGCTACACCTTC
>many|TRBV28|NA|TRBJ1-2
CASSAPRATGNGYTF
TGTGCCAGCAGTGCGCCCAGGGCTACGGGGAATGGCTACACCTTC
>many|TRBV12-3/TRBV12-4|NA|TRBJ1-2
CASSLGQVYGYTF
TGTGCCAGCAGCTTGGGACAAGTCTATGGCTACACCTTC
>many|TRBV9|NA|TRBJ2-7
CASSVNMLSYEQYF
TGTGCCAGCAGCGTAAATATGCTCTCCTACGAGCAGTACTTC
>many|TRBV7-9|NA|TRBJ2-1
CASSLFLSEQFF
TGTGCCAGCAGCTTATTCCTATCTGAGCAGTTCTTC
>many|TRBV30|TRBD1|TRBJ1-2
CAWSAGGYGYTF
TGTGCCTGGAGTGCAGGGGGTTATGGCTACACCTTC
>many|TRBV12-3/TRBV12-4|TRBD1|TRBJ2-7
CASSLAGTGGLEQYF
TGTGCCAGCAGTTTAGCTGGGACAGGGGGCCTCGAGCAGTACTTC
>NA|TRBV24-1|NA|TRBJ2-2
CPSFDGPGELFF
TGCCCGAGTTTCGACGGGCCCGGGGAGCTGTTTTTT
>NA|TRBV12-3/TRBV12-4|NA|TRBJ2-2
CASRTDYTGELFF
TGTGCCAGCAGAACCGACTACACCGGGGAGCTGTTTTTT
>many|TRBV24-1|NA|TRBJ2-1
CATSDVKLHNEQFF
TGTGCCACCAGTGATGTAAAACTTCACAATGAGCAGTTCTTC
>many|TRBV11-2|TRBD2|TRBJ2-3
CASSPRTSGYTDTQYF
TGTGCCAGCAGCCCGAGGACTAGCGGATATACAGATACGCAGTATTTT
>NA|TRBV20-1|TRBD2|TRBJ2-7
CSARPPASGITYEQYF
TGCAGTGCTAGACCCCCAGCTAGCGGGATAACCTACGAGCAGTACTTC
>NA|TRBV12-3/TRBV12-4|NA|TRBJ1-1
CASSLAQGTEAFF
TGTGCCAGCAGTTTAGCGCAGGGAACTGAAGCTTTCTTT
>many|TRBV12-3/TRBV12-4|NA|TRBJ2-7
CASRTRGLDEQYF
TGTGCCAGCAGGACGCGTGGGCTGGACGAGCAGTACTTC
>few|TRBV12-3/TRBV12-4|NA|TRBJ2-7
CASSFVYSTYEQYF
TGTGCCAGCAGTTTCGTATACAGCACCTACGAGCAGTACTTC
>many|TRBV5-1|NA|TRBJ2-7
CASSLGRGLTYEQYF
TGCGCCAGCAGCTTGGGAAGGGGATTGACCTACGAGCAGTACTTC